This T cell receptor beta chain stems from a study of T cell changes during pregnancy in multiple sclerosis. TCRdb's copy holds only in-frame clones and misses some; the assay was immunoSEQ multiplex PCR. The sample yields 75,000 to 100,000 clones, 92% seen once. The sample consisted of peripheral blood, taken after pregnancy. The clonotype was recovered from a female donor in good health, enrolled as a control in a pregnancy study.

Here the CDR3 reads CASSLRTAEKLFF. The DNA for the CDR3 is TGTGCCAGCAGCTTAAGGACAGCTGAAAAACTGTTTTTT. The chain is built from TRBV7-2 and TRBJ1-4; weak D call: TRBD1 (6 bases). CDR3 size: 13 residues. Looked up from germline, CDR1 is SGHTA and CDR2 is FQGNSA. V was clipped by 2 bases and J by 7 bases, with 8 bases between them.